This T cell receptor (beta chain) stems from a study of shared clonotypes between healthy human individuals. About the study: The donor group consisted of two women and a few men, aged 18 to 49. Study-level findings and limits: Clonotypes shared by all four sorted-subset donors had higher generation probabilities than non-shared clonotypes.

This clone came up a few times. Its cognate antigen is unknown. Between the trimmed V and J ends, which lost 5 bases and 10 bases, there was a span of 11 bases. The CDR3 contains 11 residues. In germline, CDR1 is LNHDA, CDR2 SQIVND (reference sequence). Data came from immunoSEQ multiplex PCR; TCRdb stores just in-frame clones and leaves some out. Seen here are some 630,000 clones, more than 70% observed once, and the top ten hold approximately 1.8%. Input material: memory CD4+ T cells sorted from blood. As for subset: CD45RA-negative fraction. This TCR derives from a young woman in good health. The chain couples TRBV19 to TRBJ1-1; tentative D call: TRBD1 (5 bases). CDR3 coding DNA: TGTGCCAGTAGTGGGGCGGGAAGAGCTTTCTTT. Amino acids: CASSGAGRAFF.